A selection of T cell receptor beta chains follows, all from one sample in a study of CD8+CD57+ T cells in acquired aplastic anemia. One entry per CDR3 protein, called by TCRdb with MiXCR from the reads. The data hold 250,000 to 350,000 distinct CDR3 sequences, with around three fifths observed a single time. Sequenced input: sorted CD4+, CD8+, or CD8+CD57+ T cells (not recorded which) from PBMCs. The receptors come from a human donor with aplastic anemia. Both conserved end residues are part of each CDR3. The D gene is left open where the match is weak. Expanded clones get a size class; other rows say once, few or many, or leave the size out.

v_call	clone_size	cdr3_length	j_call	d_call	cdr3_nt	cdr3_aa
TRBV9	many	13	TRBJ1-6	NA	TGTGCCAGCAGCCCAGGGGAGGTGTCACCCCTCCACTTT	CASSPGEVSPLHF
TRBV18	NA	15	TRBJ2-7	TRBD1	TGTGCCAGCTCAGCCGGGACAGGGGGTTTCTACGAGCAGTACTTC	CASSAGTGGFYEQYF
TRBV9	many	16	TRBJ2-1	TRBD2	TGTGCCAGCAGCGTAGGGTCTAGCGGAGGTTACAATGAGCAGTTCTTC	CASSVGSSGGYNEQFF
TRBV20-1	NA	14	TRBJ2-7	TRBD1	TGCAGTGCTGGACAGGGGTCGAGCTCCTACGAGCAGTACTTC	CSAGQGSSSYEQYF
TRBV7-2	NA	13	TRBJ2-7	TRBD2	TGTGCCAGCAAGGCGGGAGGGCCCTACGAGCAGTACTTC	CASKAGGPYEQYF
TRBV10-3	NA	14	TRBJ2-7	NA	TGTGCCATCACCAGGGACGGAGCCTCCTACGAGCAGTACTTC	CAITRDGASYEQYF
TRBV5-1	NA	15	TRBJ2-7	TRBD2	TGCGCCAGCCCGGGACTAGTAAGCTCACGCTACGAGCAGTACTTC	CASPGLVSSRYEQYF
TRBV7-9	NA	13	TRBJ1-5	NA	TGTGCCAGCAGTAAGGGATACAATCAGCCCCAGCATTTT	CASSKGYNQPQHF
TRBV5-4	NA	14	TRBJ1-4	NA	TGTGCCAGCAGCTTGGCGGGGGGTCGGGAAAAACTGTTTTTT	CASSLAGGREKLFF
TRBV6-5	NA	17	TRBJ2-5	NA	TGTGCCAGCCATGCCGTCCACATCACAGCTTTCCAAGAGACCCAGTACTTC	CASHAVHITAFQETQYF
TRBV2	NA	17	TRBJ1-1	NA	TGTGCCAGCAGAGTGGAAACCTTCGGGGAGCTGAACACTGAAGCTTTCTTT	CASRVETFGELNTEAFF
TRBV20-1	many	15	TRBJ1-6	TRBD1	TGCAGTGCTAGACAGGCTTCAGGGGGCGGTTCACCCCTCCACTTT	CSARQASGGGSPLHF
TRBV10-3	NA	14	TRBJ2-3	TRBD1	TGTGCCATCAGTCATCAGACAGGGTTAGATACGCAGTATTTT	CAISHQTGLDTQYF
TRBV24-1	NA	15	TRBJ2-5	TRBD1	TGTGCCACCAGTGATTTCTCAGGGGGAAGAGAGACCCAGTACTTC	CATSDFSGGRETQYF
TRBV15	NA	16	TRBJ2-7	NA	TGTGCCACCAGCAGCTTCCAGCGAGCCTCCTCCGACGAGCAGTACTTC	CATSSFQRASSDEQYF
TRBV5-1	NA	15	TRBJ2-3	NA	TGCGCCAGCAGCCGGCCAGACGAGAGCGCAGATACGCAGTATTTT	CASSRPDESADTQYF
TRBV6-1	NA	14	TRBJ1-6	NA	TGTGCCAGCAGTGAAGCCCCAGGGGTGTCACCCCTCCACTTT	CASSEAPGVSPLHF